The TCR beta chain described here comes from a study of T cell repertoires in cytomegalovirus infection. Study background: CMV infection and matching HLA type were both indicated by public TCR beta signatures.

This clonotype was recorded a few times. No antigen is known for it. TCRdb re-analysed the reads in MiXCR, keeping a single row per CDR3 protein. This table holds about 600,000 distinct CDR3 sequences, around 24% found once. Germline CDR1 is MNHNY and CDR2 is SVGAGI (reference sequence). J was trimmed by 0 bases and V by 1 base; bases with no gene match: 11. The CDR3 contains 20 residues. General study results and limits: What dominated the ex vivo response were HLA-C-restricted CMV-specific TCR beta clonotypes.

Sequencing was done on a sample of CD8+ T cells from PBMCs. The TCR comes from a human donor in good health (CMV status not recorded). Some clones in this sample may be carry-over from other donors' samples. The J gene is TRBJ2-1, the V gene TRBV6-6; 11 bases fit TRBD2. The CDR3 nucleotides are TGTGCCAGCAGTTACTTAAATCCGGGACTAGCGGCATTCTCCTACAATGAGCAGTTCTTC. Its translation is CASSYLNPGLAAFSYNEQFF.